This record concerns one T cell receptor (beta chain) sequence. Its antigen is not identified. TCRdb used MiXCR to reprocess the 5' RACE reads, holding one entry per CDR3 protein. This sample has 20,000 to 25,000 distinct CDR3 sequences; around 13% occur once, and the top ten carry about 35%. This record belongs to a study of CD8 T cells in ankylosing spondylitis. Study results and caveats: Disease-linked clones were reportedly significantly enriched in matched ankylosing spondylitis synovial fluid.

The receptor was derived from a male donor with ankylosing spondylitis or in good health (not recorded which). The sequenced sample consisted of blood.

CDR3 residues: CASSEAGWTGELFF. CDR3 DNA sequence: TGTGCCAGCAGTGAGGCCGGGTGGACCGGGGAGCTGTTTTTT. This chain links TRBV25-1 with TRBJ2-2; D unresolved. The germline gives CDR1 MGHDK, CDR2 SYGVNS. V lost 3 bases and J lost 5, with 10 bases in between. This CDR3 is built from 14 residues. The variable domain in full, with the rest retrieved from reference TRBV25-1 and TRBJ2-2, is EADIYQTPRYLVIGTGKKITLECSQTMGHDKMYWYQQDPGMELHLIHYSYGVNSTEKGDLSSESTVSRIRTEHFPLTLESARPSHTSQYLCASSEAGWTGELFFGEGSRLTVL.